Listed below are T cell receptor beta chains from one sample, sequenced in a study of blood T cells in healthy people across ages. TCRdb processed the 5' RACE reads anew with MiXCR; each CDR3 protein has one entry. The sample has 890,000 or so distinct CDR3 sequences, 55% to 65% seen once. What was sequenced was blood. The receptors shown here come from a young man in good health. Both conserved end residues are part of each CDR3. A D gene is named only where the DNA matches it firmly. Part of the rows lack a size; the others show once, few, many or a class for expanded clones.

size: NA; V: TRBV6-5; J: TRBJ1-1; length: 11; D: NA; CDR3: CASSRRDETFF; DNA: TGTGCCAGCAGTCGCCGGGACGAGACTTTCTTT
size: few; V: TRBV12-3/TRBV12-4; J: TRBJ1-1; length: 12; D: NA; CDR3: CASSPPGTEAFF; DNA: TGTGCCAGCAGTCCACCGGGCACTGAAGCTTTCTTT
size: NA; V: TRBV14; J: TRBJ2-1; length: 14; D: TRBD1; CDR3: CASSQGTGGYEQFF; DNA: TGTGCCAGCAGCCAAGGGACAGGGGGATACGAGCAGTTCTTC
size: NA; V: TRBV24-1; J: TRBJ1-1; length: 19; D: TRBD1; CDR3: CAQVDRDYPIEDGNTEAFF; DNA: TGTGCTCAGGTGGACAGGGACTATCCGATCGAGGACGGGAACACTGAAGCTTTCTTT
size: NA; V: TRBV4-3; J: TRBJ2-3; length: 16; D: NA; CDR3: CASSPWAAGRTDTQYF; DNA: TGCGCCAGCAGCCCCTGGGCCGCAGGGCGCACAGATACGCAGTATTTT
size: NA; V: TRBV27; J: TRBJ2-5; length: 14; D: TRBD1; CDR3: CASSVMAGGDGQYF; DNA: TGTGCCAGCAGTGTTATGGCAGGGGGCGACGGGCAGTACTTC
size: NA; V: TRBV7-2; J: TRBJ2-2; length: 13; D: NA; CDR3: CASRKEGVGELFF; DNA: TGTGCCAGCAGGAAAGAGGGGGTCGGGGAGCTGTTTTTT
size: NA; V: TRBV12-3/TRBV12-4; J: TRBJ1-2; length: 15; D: NA; CDR3: CASSLALAASAGYTF; DNA: TGTGCCAGCAGTTTAGCCTTGGCAGCTTCAGCTGGCTACACCTTC
size: NA; V: TRBV20-1; J: TRBJ2-7; length: 14; D: TRBD1; CDR3: CSALRDREFYEQYF; DNA: TGCAGTGCTCTCCGGGACAGGGAATTCTACGAGCAGTACTTC
size: NA; V: TRBV4-3; J: TRBJ2-3; length: 16; D: TRBD1; CDR3: CASSQEPGQSTDTQYF; DNA: TGCGCCAGCAGCCAAGAGCCGGGACAGAGCACAGATACGCAGTATTTT
size: few; V: TRBV6-2/TRBV6-3; J: TRBJ2-7; length: 15; D: TRBD2; CDR3: CASSSQGLASDEQYF; DNA: TGTGCCAGCAGTTCCCAAGGACTAGCTTCCGACGAGCAGTACTTC
size: once; V: TRBV7-2; J: TRBJ1-5; length: 15; D: NA; CDR3: CASSLALMSNQPQHF; DNA: TGTGCCAGCAGCTTAGCGCTCATGAGCAATCAGCCCCAGCATTTT
size: NA; V: TRBV7-2; J: TRBJ2-1; length: 14; D: NA; CDR3: CASSSRKGYNEQFF; DNA: TGTGCCAGCAGCTCGCGGAAGGGCTACAATGAGCAGTTCTTC
size: NA; V: TRBV25-1; J: TRBJ2-1; length: 17; D: TRBD2; CDR3: CASSEFGLAGGIDEQFF; DNA: TGTGCCAGCAGTGAATTTGGCCTAGCGGGGGGCATCGATGAGCAGTTCTTC
size: NA; V: TRBV7-2; J: TRBJ2-1; length: 15; D: NA; CDR3: CASSPRSISYNEQFF; DNA: TGTGCCAGCAGCCCCCGCAGTATCTCCTACAATGAGCAGTTCTTC
size: NA; V: TRBV29-1; J: TRBJ2-7; length: 13; D: NA; CDR3: CSVGLGGVYEQYF; DNA: TGCAGCGTTGGGTTGGGTGGTGTCTACGAGCAGTACTTC
size: NA; V: TRBV7-2; J: TRBJ2-3; length: 13; D: NA; CDR3: CASSFLSADTQYF; DNA: TGTGCCAGCAGCTTCCTGAGTGCAGATACGCAGTATTTT
size: NA; V: TRBV5-1; J: TRBJ1-2; length: 14; D: NA; CDR3: CASSLEFPYYGYTF; DNA: TGCGCCAGCAGCTTGGAGTTTCCCTACTATGGCTACACCTTC
size: NA; V: TRBV21-1; J: TRBJ2-7; length: 15; D: NA; CDR3: CASSKEDRGRNEQYF; DNA: TGTGCCAGCAGCAAGGAGGACAGGGGGCGGAACGAGCAGTACTTC
size: NA; V: TRBV29-1; J: TRBJ2-7; length: 13; D: NA; CDR3: CSVPLGLSGEQYF; DNA: TGCAGCGTCCCCCTTGGGCTCTCGGGCGAGCAGTACTTC
size: few; V: TRBV20-1; J: TRBJ2-1; length: 17; D: NA; CDR3: CSARVIQATNFYNEQFF; DNA: TGCAGTGCTAGAGTGATACAGGCCACAAATTTTTACAATGAGCAGTTCTTC
size: NA; V: TRBV20-1; J: TRBJ1-2; length: 14; D: NA; CDR3: CSGLVVGANYGYTF; DNA: TGCAGTGGCCTAGTGGTAGGGGCCAACTATGGCTACACCTTC